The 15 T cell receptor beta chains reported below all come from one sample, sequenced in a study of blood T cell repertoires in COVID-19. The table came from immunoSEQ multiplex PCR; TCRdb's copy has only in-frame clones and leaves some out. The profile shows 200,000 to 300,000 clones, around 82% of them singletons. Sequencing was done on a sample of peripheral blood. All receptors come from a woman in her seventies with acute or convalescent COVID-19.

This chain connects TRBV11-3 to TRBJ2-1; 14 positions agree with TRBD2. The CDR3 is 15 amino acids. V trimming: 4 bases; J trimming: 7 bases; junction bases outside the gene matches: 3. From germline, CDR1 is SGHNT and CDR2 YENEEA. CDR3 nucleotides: TGTGCCAGCAGCTCGGGACTAGCGGGGGAGAATGAGCAGTTCTTC. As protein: CASSSGLAGENEQFF. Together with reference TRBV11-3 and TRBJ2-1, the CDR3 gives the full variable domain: EAGVVQSPRYKIIEKKQPVAFWCNPISGHNTLYWYLQNLGQGPELLIRYENEEAVDDSQLPKDRFSAERLKGVDSTLKIQPAELGDSAVYLCASSSGLAGENEQFFGPGTRLTVL.

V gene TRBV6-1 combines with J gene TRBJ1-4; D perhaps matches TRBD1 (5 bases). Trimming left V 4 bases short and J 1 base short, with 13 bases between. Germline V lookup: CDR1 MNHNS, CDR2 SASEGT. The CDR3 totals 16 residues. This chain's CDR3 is CASSVRGGGTNEKLFF. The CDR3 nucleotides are TGTGCCAGCAGTGTCCGAGGCGGGGGAACTAATGAAAAACTGTTTTTT.

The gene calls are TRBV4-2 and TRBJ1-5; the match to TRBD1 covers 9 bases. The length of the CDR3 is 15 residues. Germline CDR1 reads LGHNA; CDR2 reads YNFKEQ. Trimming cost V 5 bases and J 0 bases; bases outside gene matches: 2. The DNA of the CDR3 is TGTGCCAGCAGCAAGGGACAGGGTAGCAATCAGCCCCAGCATTTT. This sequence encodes CASSKGQGSNQPQHF.

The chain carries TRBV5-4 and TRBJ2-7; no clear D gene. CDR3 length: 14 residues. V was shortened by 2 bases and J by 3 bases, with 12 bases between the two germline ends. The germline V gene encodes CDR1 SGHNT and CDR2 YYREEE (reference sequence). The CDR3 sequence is CASSFAGANYEQYF. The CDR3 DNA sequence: TGTGCCAGCAGCTTTGCAGGCGCCAACTACGAGCAGTACTTC.

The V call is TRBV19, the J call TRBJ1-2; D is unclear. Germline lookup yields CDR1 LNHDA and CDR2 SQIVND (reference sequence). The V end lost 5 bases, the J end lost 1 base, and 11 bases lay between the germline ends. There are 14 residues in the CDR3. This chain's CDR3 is CASSGQRNNYGYTF. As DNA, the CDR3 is TGTGCCAGTAGTGGGCAGAGAAATAACTATGGCTACACCTTC.

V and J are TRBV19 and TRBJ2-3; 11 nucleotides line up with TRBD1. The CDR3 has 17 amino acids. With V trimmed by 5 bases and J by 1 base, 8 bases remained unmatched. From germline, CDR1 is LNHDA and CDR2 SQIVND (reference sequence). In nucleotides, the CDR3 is TGTGCCAGTAGTCCGGACAGGGGGCGTTCGGGCACAGATACGCAGTATTTT. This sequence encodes CASSPDRGRSGTDTQYF.

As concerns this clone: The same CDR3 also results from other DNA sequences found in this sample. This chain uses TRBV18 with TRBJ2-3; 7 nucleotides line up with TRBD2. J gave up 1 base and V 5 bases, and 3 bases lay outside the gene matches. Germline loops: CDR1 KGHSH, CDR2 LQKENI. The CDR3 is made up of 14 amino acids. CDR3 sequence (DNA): TGTGCCAGCTCAGGTCTAGCGGGCACAGATACGCAGTATTTT. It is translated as CASSGLAGTDTQYF.

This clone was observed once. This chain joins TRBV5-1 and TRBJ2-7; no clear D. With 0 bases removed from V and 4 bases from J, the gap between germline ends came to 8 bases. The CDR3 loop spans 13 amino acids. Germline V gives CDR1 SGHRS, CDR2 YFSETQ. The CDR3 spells CASSLAVGYEQYF. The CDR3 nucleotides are TGCGCCAGCAGCTTGGCGGTCGGTTACGAGCAGTACTTC.

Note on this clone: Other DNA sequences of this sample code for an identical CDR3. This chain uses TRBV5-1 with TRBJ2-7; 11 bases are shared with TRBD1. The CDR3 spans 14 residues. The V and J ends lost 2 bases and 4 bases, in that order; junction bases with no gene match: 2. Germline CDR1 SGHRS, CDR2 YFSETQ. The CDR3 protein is CASSLGTGGYEQYF. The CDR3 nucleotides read TGCGCCAGCAGCTTAGGGACAGGGGGTTACGAGCAGTACTTC.

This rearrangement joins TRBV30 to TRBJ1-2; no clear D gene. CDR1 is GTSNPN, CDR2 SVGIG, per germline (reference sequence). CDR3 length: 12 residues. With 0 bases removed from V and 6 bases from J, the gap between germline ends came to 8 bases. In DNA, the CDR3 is TGTGCCTGGAGTGTCCCCCTTGATGGCTACACCTTC. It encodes CAWSVPLDGYTF.

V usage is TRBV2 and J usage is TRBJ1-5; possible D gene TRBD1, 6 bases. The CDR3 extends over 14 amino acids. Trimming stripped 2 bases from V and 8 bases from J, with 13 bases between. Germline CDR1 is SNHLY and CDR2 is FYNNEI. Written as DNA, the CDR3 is TGTGCCAGCAGTGAAAACAGGGTAATTGAGCCCCAGCATTTT. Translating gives CASSENRVIEPQHF.

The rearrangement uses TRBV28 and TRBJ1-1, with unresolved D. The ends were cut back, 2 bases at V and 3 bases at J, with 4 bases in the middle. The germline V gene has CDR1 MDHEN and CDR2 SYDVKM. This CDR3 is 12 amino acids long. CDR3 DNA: TGTGCCAGCAGTTTACGGTACACTGAAGCTTTCTTT. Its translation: CASSLRYTEAFF.

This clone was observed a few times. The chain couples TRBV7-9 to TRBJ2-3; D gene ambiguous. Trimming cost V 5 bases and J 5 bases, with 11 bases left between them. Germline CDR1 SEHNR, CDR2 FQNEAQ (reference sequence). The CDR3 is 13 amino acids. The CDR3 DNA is TGTGCCAGCAGCCCCCTGTCCCGAGATACGCAGTATTTT. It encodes CASSPLSRDTQYF.

The CDR3 here is CASSENGGAGNTIYF. CDR3 DNA sequence: TGTGCCAGCAGTGAAAATGGAGGGGCTGGAAACACCATATATTTT. The chain has TRBV6-1 and TRBJ1-3; possible D gene TRBD1, 5 bases. This CDR3 has 15 amino acids. The germline CDR1 and CDR2 sequences are MNHNS and SASEGT. V lost 2 bases and J 2 bases, leaving 10 bases between the germline ends.

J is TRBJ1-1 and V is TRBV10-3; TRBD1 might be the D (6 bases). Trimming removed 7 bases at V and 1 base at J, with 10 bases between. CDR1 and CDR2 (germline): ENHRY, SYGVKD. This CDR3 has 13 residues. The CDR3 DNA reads TGTGCCATCAATCCGGGACAGAACACTGAAGCTTTCTTT. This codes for CAINPGQNTEAFF.